The T cell receptor (beta chain) described here comes from a study of cytomegalovirus exposure and HLA in healthy donors. Study overall: Early release data held roughly 90 million unique TCRs from HLA-typed donors. Among the 350 to 400 donors who were genotyped, about 80% fell in the genetic ancestry cluster that is associated with self-reported Caucasian donors. The study, taken as a whole, reports: Upon later analysis, TCR association rates were observed to vary by HLA locus, being highest for DRB1 and lowest for HLA-C.

The study ran its PCR with 60 Vbeta and 13 Jbeta primers. Clones were sequenced by immunoSEQ multiplex PCR, and TCRdb holds only the in-frame ones, with some missing. The top ten hold 4% to 5.5% of the sample, which has 150,000 to 200,000 clones, 75% seen once. A remark on this clone: Antigen specificity is unknown.

The V and J ends lost 5 bases and 10 bases, in that order; junction bases with no gene match: 10. This CDR3 has 14 residues. Germline loops: CDR1 SGHTA, CDR2 FQGNSA. V is TRBV7-2 and J is TRBJ1-4; 7 positions match TRBD1. This receptor was taken from a male donor in good health and CMV-seronegative. Sequenced input: PBMCs. CDR3 sequence: CASSPWTGSGKLFF. The CDR3 DNA sequence: TGTGCCAGCAGCCCCTGGACAGGTTCCGGAAAACTGTTTTTT.